Presented here are 14 T cell receptor beta chains from one specimen sequenced in a study of shared clonotypes between healthy human individuals. Naive CD8 cells comprised CD45RO-negative, CCR7-positively selected cells, excluding terminally differentiated effector memory CD45RA+ cells. Clones were read by immunoSEQ multiplex PCR, and TCRdb kept only the in-frame ones, dropping some. The sample lists a few million clones, about 93% occurring once. Sample: naive CD8+ T cells from PBMCs. These receptors were taken from a young man in good health. Some clones in this sample may be carry-over from other donors' samples.

V is TRBV4-1 and J is TRBJ2-7; TRBD1 agrees at 8 bases. The trim removed 0 bases at V and 3 bases at J, leaving 7 bases unmatched. The CDR3 runs to 16 residues. The germline gives CDR1 MGHRA, CDR2 YSYEKL. The CDR3 spells CASSQDSRGQGYEQYF. The DNA for the CDR3 is TGCGCCAGCAGCCAAGATTCCCGAGGACAGGGCTACGAGCAGTACTTC.

This rearrangement joins TRBV10-1 to TRBJ2-5; 8 positions match TRBD2. V gave up 8 bases and J gave up 2 bases; unmatched junction bases: 7. Germline V gives CDR1 WNHNN, CDR2 SYGVQD (reference sequence). The length of the CDR3 is 14 residues. CDR3 nucleotide sequence: TGCGCCAGCTCGGGGGGGACTGCACAAGAGACCCAGTACTTC. As protein: CASSGGTAQETQYF.

The rearrangement uses TRBV5-4 and TRBJ2-5; D is possibly TRBD1 or TRBD2 (6 bases each). Trimming shortened V by 4 bases and J by 8 bases, and 21 bases separated the two germline ends. The germline CDR1 and CDR2 sequences are SGHNT and YYREEE (reference sequence). The CDR3 has 15 residues. DNA of the CDR3: TGTGCCAGCAGCCGCATCCCAAACCGGGGGCACACCCAGTACTTC. Protein product: CASSRIPNRGHTQYF. The variable domain in full, with the rest retrieved from reference TRBV5-4 and TRBJ2-5, is ETGVTQSPTHLIKTRGQQVTLRCSSQSGHNTVSWYQQALGQGPQFIFQYYREEENGRGNFPPRFSGLQFPNYSSELNVNALELDDSALYLCASSRIPNRGHTQYFGPGTRLLVL.

The rearrangement links TRBV7-8 to TRBJ2-7; D is possibly TRBD1 (5 bases). Per germline, CDR1 SGHVS and CDR2 FQNEAQ. Trimming left V 0 bases short and J 3 bases short, with 15 bases between. There are 16 residues in the CDR3. CDR3 bases: TGTGCCAGCAGCTTAGCGCTCAGACAGAAGCTCTACGAGCAGTACTTC. It specifies CASSLALRQKLYEQYF.

This sequence joins TRBV7-8 and TRBJ2-1, with 7 bases matching TRBD2. V dropped 5 bases and J dropped 6; count of bases not matched to a gene: 7. This CDR3 spans 14 amino acids. Germline CDR1 SGHVS, CDR2 FQNEAQ. The CDR3, as DNA: TGTGCCAGCAGCATGTTTGGGACTACCAATGAGCAGTTCTTC. It yields the protein CASSMFGTTNEQFF. The full variable domain, completed using reference TRBV7-8 and TRBJ2-1, is GAGVSQSPRYKVAKRGQDVALRCDPISGHVSLFWYQQALGQGPEFLTYFQNEAQLDKSGLPSDRFFAERPEGSVSTLKIQRTQQEDSAVYLCASSMFGTTNEQFFGPGTRLTVL.

Of note for this clone: This sample includes further DNA sequences coding for the same CDR3. The CDR3 coding sequence is TGTGCCAGCAGTCTTAGCGGGGGCTCCTACGAGCAGTACTTC. Protein: CASSLSGGSYEQYF. The chain employs TRBV27 and TRBJ2-7; 9 nucleotides line up with TRBD2. This CDR3 contains 14 residues. Germline lookup yields CDR1 MNHEY and CDR2 SMNVEV (reference sequence). J lost 0 bases, V lost 5 bases, and 2 bases had no gene match.

The genes are TRBV27 and TRBJ1-2; D is unresolved. The CDR3 totals 15 residues. Trimming stripped 6 bases from V and 5 bases from J, with 19 bases between. Germline lookup yields CDR1 MNHEY and CDR2 SMNVEV (reference sequence). CDR3 sequence (DNA): TGTGCCAGCAGCGTCCCCTCCGGGATTCCATATGGCTACACCTTC. Translation: CASSVPSGIPYGYTF.

The V gene is TRBV14, the J gene TRBJ1-4; 10 nucleotides match TRBD1. The CDR3 spans 18 residues. Germline assignment: CDR1 SGHDN and CDR2 FVKESK. J was trimmed by 8 bases and V by 5 bases; bases with no gene match: 17. CDR3 in amino acids: CASSDGTGALEGEEKLFF. The CDR3 region has the DNA TGTGCCAGCAGCGATGGGACAGGGGCCCTAGAAGGGGAGGAAAAACTGTTTTTT.

The chain couples TRBV29-1 to TRBJ2-7, with D uncertain. The CDR3 is made up of 13 amino acids. Germline loops: CDR1 SQVTM, CDR2 ANQGSEA. The V gene lost 4 bases and the J gene lost 0 bases, with 10 bases spanning the gap. The DNA of the CDR3 is TGCAGCGTTGGAGTGGAAAGCTCCTACGAGCAGTACTTC. Translated, it gives CSVGVESSYEQYF.

This clone showed up just once. The J gene is TRBJ2-4, the V gene TRBV5-4; D remains unclear. The germline V gene encodes CDR1 SGHNT and CDR2 YYREEE (reference sequence). The CDR3 runs 14 residues. Trimming took off 2 bases at V and 1 base at J, with 7 bases between the two ends. CDR3 sequence: CASSFRTAKNIQYF. The CDR3 region has the DNA TGTGCCAGCAGCTTTCGGACCGCCAAAAACATTCAGTACTTC.

In nucleotides, the CDR3 is TGTGCCAGCAGTTTATACGGAACCTACGGGGCCAACGTCCTGACTTTC. Amino acid sequence: CASSLYGTYGANVLTF. The V call is TRBV28, the J call TRBJ2-6, with D unclear. The germline gives CDR1 MDHEN, CDR2 SYDVKM. The CDR3 spans 16 residues. V dropped 1 base and J dropped 4 bases, with 11 bases sitting between them.

The chain employs TRBV29-1 and TRBJ2-1; D not resolved. Germline V CDR1 and CDR2: SQVTM, ANQGSEA. This CDR3 region has 14 residues. V lost 5 bases, J lost 2 bases, and 13 bases lay in between. The CDR3 coding sequence is TGCAGCGTTTCCCAAGACAATACCTACAATGAGCAGTTCTTC. This encodes CSVSQDNTYNEQFF.

The rearrangement joins TRBV28 to TRBJ2-1; weak D call: TRBD1 (6 bases). This CDR3 region has 14 residues. Per germline, CDR1 MDHEN and CDR2 SYDVKM. Trimming took 6 bases from V and 0 from J, leaving 9 bases between them. The CDR3 protein is CASRRGSSYNEQFF. The DNA of the CDR3 is TGTGCCAGCAGGAGGGGGAGCTCCTACAATGAGCAGTTCTTC. Combining the CDR3 with reference TRBV28 and TRBJ2-1 gives the whole variable domain DVKVTQSSRYLVKRTGEKVFLECVQDMDHENMFWYRQDPGLGLRLIYFSYDVKMKEKGDIPEGYSVSREKKERFSLILESASTNQTSMYLCASRRGSSYNEQFFGPGTRLTVL.

This chain links TRBV29-1 with TRBJ2-7; the match to TRBD1 covers 10 bases. V was clipped by 5 bases and J by 2 bases; unmatched bases: 3. This CDR3 is 13 amino acids long. CDR1 and CDR2 (germline): SQVTM, ANQGSEA. Here the CDR3 DNA reads TGCAGCGTTTTCGACAGGGGGCCCTACGAGCAGTACTTC. The encoded protein is CSVFDRGPYEQYF.